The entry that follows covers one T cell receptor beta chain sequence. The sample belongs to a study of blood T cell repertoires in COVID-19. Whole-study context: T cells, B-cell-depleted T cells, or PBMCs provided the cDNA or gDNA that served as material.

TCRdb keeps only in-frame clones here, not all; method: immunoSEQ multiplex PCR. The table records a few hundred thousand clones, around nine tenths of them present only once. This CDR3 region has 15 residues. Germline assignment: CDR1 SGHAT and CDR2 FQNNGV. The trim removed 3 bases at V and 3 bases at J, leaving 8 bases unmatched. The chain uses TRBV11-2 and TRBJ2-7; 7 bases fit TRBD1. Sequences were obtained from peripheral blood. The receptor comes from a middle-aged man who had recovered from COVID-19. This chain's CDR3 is CASSFRRTGGYEQYF. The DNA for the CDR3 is TGTGCCAGCAGCTTTCGCCGGACAGGAGGCTACGAGCAGTACTTC.